The 26 T cell receptor beta chains in this list originate from one sample, sequenced in a study of Ad26.COV2.S vaccination and SARS-CoV-2 variants (dated by TCRdb to the early 2020s). Library creation used the immunoSEQ multiplex PCR assay. TCRdb limited this immuneACCESS table to in-frame rearrangements with V and J called. A share of clones is missing; checked studies link under half to unresolved V genes, and the rest is unexplained. This sample has over 400,000 clones in its table, and roughly 89% of those were observed once. The ten largest make up about 2.4% of the sample. The treatment or condition tag for this specimen amounts to: roughly 20 received Ad26.COV2.S at low or high dose, single or two shots; 5 received placebo; per-sample allocation not given. For vaccine and placebo recipients, repertoires were sequenced using samples collected on day 63 after the first injection. The specimen comprised peripheral blood, sampled in a trial of Ad26.COV2.S vaccine versus placebo. The origin of the receptors is a person aged 18-60 years who received the Ad26.COV2.S COVID-19 vaccine or a placebo.

This chain joins TRBV9 and TRBJ2-7; a weak D match, TRBD2 (7 bases). Trimming cost V 4 bases and J 7 bases, with 21 bases left between them. Per the germline V gene, CDR1 is SGDLS and CDR2 is YYNGEE. The CDR3 runs to 15 residues. The CDR3 nucleotides are TGTGCCAGCAGCCCCCCCCGCTGGGAGGGGGGAGAGCAGTACGTC. Amino acids: CASSPPRWEGGEQYV.

J is TRBJ2-1 and V is TRBV5-4; the match to TRBD1 covers 7 bases. Germline V lookup: CDR1 SGHNT, CDR2 YYREEE (reference sequence). The CDR3 totals 14 residues. After removal of 2 bases from V and 6 bases from J, the junction contained 5 bases not matched to a gene. The CDR3 spells CASSFNRGFNEQFF. The CDR3 nucleotides are TGTGCCAGCAGCTTTAACAGGGGTTTCAATGAGCAGTTCTTC. The full variable domain, with the rest looked up from reference TRBV5-4 and TRBJ2-1, is ETGVTQSPTHLIKTRGQQVTLRCSSQSGHNTVSWYQQALGQGPQFIFQYYREEENGRGNFPPRFSGLQFPNYSSELNVNALELDDSALYLCASSFNRGFNEQFFGPGTRLTVL.

The chain links TRBV5-1 to TRBJ1-5; tentative D call: TRBD1 (5 bases). The V end lost 0 bases, the J end lost 3 bases, and 10 bases lay between the germline ends. The CDR3 sequence is 15 residues long. Germline V gene data show CDR1 as SGHRS and CDR2 as YFSETQ. CDR3 nucleotides: TGCGCCAGCAGCTTGGAAGGGGTGGACAATCAGCCCCAGCATTTT. Its translation: CASSLEGVDNQPQHF.

The chain has TRBV28 and TRBJ2-1, with D uncertain. The germline V gene has CDR1 MDHEN and CDR2 SYDVKM. This CDR3 is 13 amino acids long. V lost 5 bases, J lost 1 base, and 6 bases lay in between. The CDR3 loop reads CASSGVSYNEQFF. CDR3 nucleotides: TGTGCCAGCAGTGGGGTGTCCTACAATGAGCAGTTCTTC. Full variable domain (remainder filled in from reference TRBV28 and TRBJ2-1): DVKVTQSSRYLVKRTGEKVFLECVQDMDHENMFWYRQDPGLGLRLIYFSYDVKMKEKGDIPEGYSVSREKKERFSLILESASTNQTSMYLCASSGVSYNEQFFGPGTRLTVL.

This chain uses TRBV30 with TRBJ2-7, with 9 bases lining up with TRBD1. V shed 4 bases, J shed 4 bases, and the junction held 11 bases outside the gene matches. CDR1 and CDR2 (germline): GTSNPN, SVGIG (reference sequence). The CDR3 contains 15 residues. CDR3 bases: TGTGCCTGGACTCTGCCAGGACAGGGGAGGTACGAGCAGTACTTC. This encodes CAWTLPGQGRYEQYF.

This clone was seen a handful of times. The V gene is TRBV19, the J gene TRBJ1-5; D gene uncertain. V lost 2 bases and J lost 3, with 8 bases in between. This CDR3 contains 14 residues. Germline V gene sequence: CDR1 LNHDA, CDR2 SQIVND (reference sequence). The CDR3 loop reads CASSINRNNQPQHF. In nucleotides, the CDR3 is TGTGCCAGTAGTATAAACCGGAACAATCAGCCCCAGCATTTT.

The chain links TRBV4-2 to TRBJ2-1; 8 bases are a match to TRBD1. The length of the CDR3 is 14 residues. Per the germline V gene, CDR1 is LGHNA and CDR2 is YNFKEQ. Losses at the gene ends were 6 bases for V and 5 bases for J; bases not matched to a gene: 6. The CDR3 reads CASRLRQGNNEQFF. The CDR3 DNA reads TGTGCCAGCAGACTTCGACAGGGGAACAATGAGCAGTTCTTC.

The V and J genes are TRBV7-8 and TRBJ1-2; 8 bases map to TRBD1. In germline, CDR1 is SGHVS, CDR2 FQNEAQ. The CDR3 runs 15 residues. J was trimmed by 8 bases and V by 2 bases; bases with no gene match: 10. The CDR3 sequence is CASSLTGGWTGGYTF. CDR3 DNA sequence: TGTGCCAGCAGCTTAACAGGGGGATGGACTGGAGGCTACACCTTC.

This rearrangement joins TRBV3-1 (or the pseudogene TRBV3-2) to TRBJ2-3, with a possible D match to TRBD2 (5 bases). Germline CDR1 and CDR2: LGHDT and YNNKEL (reference sequence). This CDR3 has 16 residues. Trimming shortened V by 0 bases and J by 6 bases, and 16 bases separated the two germline ends. The CDR3 coding sequence is TGTGCCAGCAGCCAAGATCAACCGGCTCGGGGTGATACGCAGTATTTT. It is translated as CASSQDQPARGDTQYF.

This chain connects TRBV3-1 (or the pseudogene TRBV3-2) to TRBJ1-2, with 9 bases identical to TRBD1. Per germline, CDR1 LGHDT and CDR2 YNNKEL (reference sequence). The CDR3 loop spans 14 amino acids. With 4 bases clipped from V and 2 bases from J, the junction kept 2 bases outside the gene matches. This chain's CDR3 is CASSRGQGNYGYTF. The CDR3 bases are TGTGCCAGCAGCCGTGGACAGGGGAACTATGGCTACACCTTC.

The rearrangement joins TRBV7-5 to TRBJ2-1; the table's D call of TRBD2 was not tested on the DNA. TRBV7-5 is flagged as a pseudogene. The CDR3 runs to 15 residues. The CDR3 DNA follows: TGTGTCAGAAGAAACCTCGTGGGGGGGAGCAATGAGCAGTTCTTC. Amino acid sequence: CVRRNLVGGSNEQFF.

The rearrangement uses TRBV25-1 and TRBJ2-1; D is undetermined. The CDR3 sequence is 15 residues long. The V and J ends lost 3 bases and 4 bases respectively, with 13 bases between them. Germline lookup yields CDR1 MGHDK and CDR2 SYGVNS. CDR3 in DNA: TGTGCCAGCAGTGACCCTCTGGTGGGTTACAATGAGCAGTTCTTC. As protein: CASSDPLVGYNEQFF.

J is TRBJ2-5 and V is TRBV5-4, with unresolved D. Germline lookup yields CDR1 SGHNT and CDR2 YYREEE (reference sequence). V gave up 4 bases and J gave up 5 bases, with 21 bases separating them. CDR3 length: 16 residues. The CDR3 DNA is TGTGCCAGCAGCCCACCCGGCACCCGATCAGGCGAGACCCAGTACTTC. It yields the protein CASSPPGTRSGETQYF.

The V call is TRBV6-2 or TRBV6-3, the J call TRBJ2-3, with D hard to call. This CDR3 is built from 15 residues. Germline CDR1 is MNHEY and CDR2 is SVGEGT. V lost 2 bases and J lost 0, with 9 bases in between. The CDR3 nucleotides are TGTGCCAGCAGTTACGCCCCCGCCAGCACAGATACGCAGTATTTT. Encoded protein: CASSYAPASTDTQYF.

V gene TRBV7-8 combines with J gene TRBJ2-7; no definite D call. Germline V gene data show CDR1 as SGHVS and CDR2 as FQNEAQ. Trimming shortened V by 2 bases and J by 2 bases, and 10 bases separated the two germline ends. The CDR3 is made up of 14 amino acids. CDR3 in DNA: TGTGCCAGCAGCTTAATCCTGTGGGCCTACGAGCAGTACTTC. Its translation: CASSLILWAYEQYF.

This clone turned up a few times. J is TRBJ2-2 and V is TRBV5-4; 7 bases line up with TRBD2. The CDR3 has 14 residues. CDR1 SGHNT and CDR2 YYREEE come from the germline V gene (reference sequence). V lost 1 base to trimming and J lost 5 bases; unmatched junction nucleotides: 2. The CDR3 loop is CASSLRSGTGELFF. The CDR3 DNA reads as TGTGCCAGCAGCTTGCGTAGCGGGACCGGGGAGCTGTTTTTT.

The V and J genes are TRBV18 and TRBJ1-5; D gene uncertain. V lost 4 bases to trimming and J lost 7 bases, with 11 bases between them. Germline assignment: CDR1 KGHSH and CDR2 LQKENI. The CDR3 loop spans 13 amino acids. CDR3 protein: CASSRLSWQPQHF. CDR3 nucleotides: TGTGCCAGCTCACGCCTCAGCTGGCAGCCCCAGCATTTT.

V gene TRBV6-2 or TRBV6-3 combines with J gene TRBJ2-1; 9 nucleotides align to TRBD2. After removal of 2 bases from V and 5 bases from J, the junction contained 7 bases not matched to a gene. Germline assignment: CDR1 MNHEY and CDR2 SVGEGT. This CDR3 has 16 amino acids. CDR3 bases: TGTGCCAGCAGTTACAGAAGCGGGGGGCCCCACAATGAGCAGTTCTTC. It specifies CASSYRSGGPHNEQFF.

Remarks on this clone: The identical CDR3 is also encoded by other nucleotide sequences in the sample. The rearrangement links TRBV2 to TRBJ1-1; 8 positions agree with TRBD1. The trim removed 0 bases at V and 5 bases at J, leaving 5 bases unmatched. This CDR3 spans 15 amino acids. Germline lookup yields CDR1 SNHLY and CDR2 FYNNEI. CDR3 nucleotide sequence: TGTGCCAGCAGTGAAGCGCCCAGGGGGCAAACTGAAGCTTTCTTT. Residues: CASSEAPRGQTEAFF.

The V and J genes are TRBV19 and TRBJ1-2; maybe TRBD1 (6 bases). The V and J ends lost 0 bases and 4 bases respectively, with 15 bases between them. This CDR3 is 16 amino acids long. Per the germline V gene, CDR1 is LNHDA and CDR2 is SQIVND (reference sequence). The CDR3 loop is CASSIDGGGGAYGYTF. In nucleotides, the CDR3 is TGTGCCAGTAGTATAGATGGGGGCGGCGGCGCCTATGGCTACACCTTC. Full variable domain (outside the CDR3, taken from reference TRBV19 and TRBJ1-2): DGGITQSPKYLFRKEGQNVTLSCEQNLNHDAMYWYRQDPGQGLRLIYYSQIVNDFQKGDIAEGYSVSREKKESFPLTVTSAQKNPTAFYLCASSIDGGGGAYGYTFGSGTRLTVV.

V and J are TRBV6-2 or TRBV6-3 and TRBJ2-1; 7 bases line up with TRBD2. With V trimmed by 5 bases and J by 5 bases, 6 bases remained unmatched. This CDR3 contains 14 residues. From germline, CDR1 is MNHEY and CDR2 SVGEGT. The CDR3 DNA sequence: TGTGCCAGCAGTGGACTAGGTCGTAACAATGAGCAGTTCTTC. Its translation: CASSGLGRNNEQFF.

The chain joins TRBV6-6 to TRBJ1-4; D remains unclear. V lost 5 bases, J lost 8 bases, and 9 bases lay in between. CDR3 size: 12 residues. CDR1 is MNHNY and CDR2 is SVGAGI in the germline V gene (reference sequence). CDR3 nucleotides: TGTGCCAGCAGTACCCGTGGAGAAAAACTGTTTTTT. It codes for CASSTRGEKLFF.

J is TRBJ1-5 and V is TRBV19, with unresolved D. V was cut by 8 bases and J by 6 bases, with 11 bases left in between. The germline V gene encodes CDR1 LNHDA and CDR2 SQIVND (reference sequence). The CDR3 runs 12 residues. CDR3: CASWFPGQPQHF. The CDR3 DNA sequence: TGTGCCAGTTGGTTTCCCGGTCAGCCCCAGCATTTT.

The chain is built from TRBV13 and TRBJ2-7; D might be TRBD1 or TRBD2, each matching 5 bases. Trimming left V 5 bases short and J 4 bases short, with 9 bases between. CDR1 PRHDT and CDR2 FYEKMQ come from the germline V gene (reference sequence). The CDR3 spans 12 residues. Written as DNA, the CDR3 is TGTGCCAGCAGCCGAGGGGCATACGAGCAGTACTTC. It specifies CASSRGAYEQYF.

J is TRBJ1-4 and V is TRBV5-5, with unresolved D. The CDR3 consists of 16 residues. Germline V CDR1 and CDR2: SGHKS, YYEKEE (reference sequence). V shed 0 bases and J shed 4 bases, with 13 bases lying between them. The CDR3 bases are TGTGCCAGCAGCTTGGCCCCGGCAGGCGGTAATGAAAAACTGTTTTTT. Translated: CASSLAPAGGNEKLFF.

This clone was picked up one time. The chain recombines TRBV7-8 with TRBJ1-5, with D tentatively TRBD1 (6 bases). The CDR3 totals 16 residues. CDR1 and CDR2 from the germline V gene are SGHVS and FQNEAQ. The germline V and J ends were trimmed by 5 bases and 3 bases, with 17 bases remaining between them. The CDR3 protein is CASSLRTRTVNQPQHF. The CDR3 DNA follows: TGTGCCAGCAGCCTACGAACAAGGACAGTCAATCAGCCCCAGCATTTT. The whole variable domain, filled in from reference TRBV7-8 and TRBJ1-5, reads GAGVSQSPRYKVAKRGQDVALRCDPISGHVSLFWYQQALGQGPEFLTYFQNEAQLDKSGLPSDRFFAERPEGSVSTLKIQRTQQEDSAVYLCASSLRTRTVNQPQHFGDGTRLSIL.